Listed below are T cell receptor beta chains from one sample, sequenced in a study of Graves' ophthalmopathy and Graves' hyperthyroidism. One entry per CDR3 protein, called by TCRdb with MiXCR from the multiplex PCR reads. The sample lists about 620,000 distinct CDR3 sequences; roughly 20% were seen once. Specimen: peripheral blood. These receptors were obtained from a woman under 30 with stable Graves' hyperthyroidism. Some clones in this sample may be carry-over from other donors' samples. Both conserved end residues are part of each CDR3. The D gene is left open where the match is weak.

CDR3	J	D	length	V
CASGGRGVSNQPQHF	TRBJ1-5	NA	15	TRBV28
CASKGAGTGELFF	TRBJ2-2	NA	13	TRBV12-3/TRBV12-4
CASTPRAQGKRSTEAFF	TRBJ1-1	NA	17	TRBV2
CAIRRRDSTDTQYF	TRBJ2-3	NA	14	TRBV10-3
CASSFLTPREQYF	TRBJ2-7	NA	13	TRBV7-2
CSVTAREKREQYF	TRBJ2-7	NA	13	TRBV29-1
CASSVLPGTKGNTEAFF	TRBJ1-1	NA	17	TRBV3-1
CASSPGHLIYEQYF	TRBJ2-7	NA	14	TRBV7-2
CASSLSDRVALSGGEQYF	TRBJ2-7	NA	18	TRBV12-3/TRBV12-4
CASSLSGPHMNTEAFF	TRBJ1-1	NA	16	TRBV27
CAICDSSNQPQHF	TRBJ1-5	NA	13	TRBV10-3
CAWSVRTPGGNQPQHF	TRBJ1-5	NA	16	TRBV30
CASRLTAGGYEQYF	TRBJ2-7	TRBD2	14	TRBV12-3/TRBV12-4
CASLRRQGTGELFF	TRBJ2-2	TRBD1	14	TRBV5-6
CASSLSVLAVGGELFF	TRBJ2-2	TRBD2	16	TRBV28
CASSPGTSAARYEQYF	TRBJ2-7	TRBD2	16	TRBV11-2
CASSERVGAGDEQFF	TRBJ2-1	NA	15	TRBV6-1
CSAKQGGETQYF	TRBJ2-5	NA	12	TRBV20-1
CASSIGGSTGELFF	TRBJ2-2	NA	14	TRBV19
CASSRGGEAFF	TRBJ1-1	NA	11	TRBV12-3/TRBV12-4
CASRPYAYSNQPQHF	TRBJ1-5	NA	15	TRBV6-1
CASSQRTGGQTYEQYF	TRBJ2-7	TRBD1	16	TRBV3-1
CASSLSGGAIPSYEQYF	TRBJ2-7	NA	17	TRBV7-2
CASSYSLGDRPGREQYF	TRBJ2-7	NA	17	TRBV6-2/TRBV6-3
CASSQMGPAKNIKYF	TRBJ2-4	NA	15	TRBV5-1
CASALSGAGFGYGYTF	TRBJ1-2	NA	16	TRBV12-5
CASSLGGKDGANVLTF	TRBJ2-6	NA	16	TRBV28
CASSMGDSNQPQHF	TRBJ1-5	NA	14	TRBV19
CASSPLRRNTEAFF	TRBJ1-1	NA	14	TRBV6-2/TRBV6-3
CSVQTSGYYEQYF	TRBJ2-7	TRBD2	13	TRBV29-1
CASSTRDRGDLNTEAFF	TRBJ1-1	TRBD1	17	TRBV19
CASSDAVSGANVLTF	TRBJ2-6	NA	15	TRBV6-1
CASSYGTVYGYTF	TRBJ1-2	TRBD1	13	TRBV6-2/TRBV6-3
CASSQDRGPSWYEQYF	TRBJ2-7	TRBD1	16	TRBV4-2
CAWSVPGKPYEQYF	TRBJ2-7	NA	14	TRBV30
CASSPRDLSREQYF	TRBJ2-7	NA	14	TRBV18
CASSFQIYQPQHF	TRBJ1-5	NA	13	TRBV12-3/TRBV12-4
CASRGVGFYEQYF	TRBJ2-7	NA	13	TRBV11-2
CSVGGQPGYTF	TRBJ1-2	NA	11	TRBV29-1
CASRPGDQPQHF	TRBJ1-5	NA	12	TRBV28
CASRRAGQGLSSGELFF	TRBJ2-2	NA	17	TRBV6-4
CASKAGVTGTEAFF	TRBJ1-1	NA	14	TRBV19
CASSSNGASLGETQYF	TRBJ2-5	NA	16	TRBV7-2
CAISEGLAESTGELFF	TRBJ2-2	TRBD2	16	TRBV10-3
CASSDGQPHGYTF	TRBJ1-2	NA	13	TRBV5-1
CARGGANYGYTF	TRBJ1-2	NA	12	TRBV12-3/TRBV12-4
CASSLPGATIYF	TRBJ1-3	NA	12	TRBV7-2
CASSQDFDKGLWQNTGELFF	TRBJ2-2	NA	20	TRBV4-1
CASSYQGGSTGANVLTF	TRBJ2-6	NA	17	TRBV6-2/TRBV6-3
CASGLPPGETQYF	TRBJ2-5	NA	13	TRBV12-5
CASSTPGVRGAYEQYF	TRBJ2-7	NA	16	TRBV28
CASSYSKGNGELFF	TRBJ2-2	NA	14	TRBV6-5
CASSLGYPQPQHF	TRBJ1-5	NA	13	TRBV12-3/TRBV12-4
CASSLDGRSYGYTF	TRBJ1-2	NA	14	TRBV5-1
CASSPTSRGTKYF	TRBJ2-4	NA	13	TRBV7-2
CASSQDITTGELFF	TRBJ2-2	NA	14	TRBV3-1
CASSLMAQPQHF	TRBJ1-5	NA	12	TRBV12-3/TRBV12-4